Below, 26 T cell receptor beta chains from the same sample are listed, as sequenced in a study of blood T cell repertoires in COVID-19. Libraries were prepared by immunoSEQ multiplex PCR; TCRdb keeps only in-frame clonotypes and omits some of them. The sample lists tens of thousands of clones; roughly 77% were seen once. Input material: peripheral blood. Receptor source: a human donor in a cohort sampled during active COVID-19.

V gene TRBV5-6 combines with J gene TRBJ2-7, with 12 bases matching TRBD2. The CDR3 extends over 15 amino acids. The V gene end was trimmed by 3 bases and the J gene end by 6 bases; junction bases not matched to a gene: 7. CDR1 and CDR2 from the germline V gene are SGHDT and YYEEEE. CDR3 nucleotide sequence: TGTGCCAGCAGCTCGGGACTAGCGGGCCCCGTCGAGCAGTACTTC. This encodes CASSSGLAGPVEQYF.

V gene TRBV7-2 combines with J gene TRBJ2-5; 9 nucleotides line up with TRBD2. CDR3 length: 16 amino acids. With 1 base clipped from V and 1 base from J, the junction kept 4 bases outside the gene matches. Germline V gives CDR1 SGHTA, CDR2 FQGNSA. Here the CDR3 DNA reads TGTGCCAGCAGCTTAGGGGGACTAGCCGGCCAAGAGACCCAGTACTTC. It yields the protein CASSLGGLAGQETQYF. Based on the CDR3 plus reference TRBV7-2 and TRBJ2-5, the full variable domain is GAGVSQSPSNKVTEKGKDVELRCDPISGHTALYWYRQSLGQGLEFLIYFQGNSAPDKSGLPSDRFSAERTGGSVSTLTIQRTQQEDSAVYLCASSLGGLAGQETQYFGPGTRLLVL.

The chain recombines TRBV9 with TRBJ2-7, with D possibly being TRBD2 (5 bases). The V gene's germline CDR1 is SGDLS and CDR2 YYNGEE. Trimming removed 6 bases from V and 2 bases from J, with 21 bases in between. The CDR3 extends over 16 amino acids. CDR3 protein: CASIAPHPAAAYEQYF. The CDR3 coding sequence is TGTGCCAGCATAGCACCCCACCCAGCGGCCGCCTACGAGCAGTACTTC.

This clone occurred once. The gene calls are TRBV4-1 and TRBJ2-7, with D possibly TRBD1 on 5 matching bases. The V end was cut by 0 bases, the J end by 1 base, with 13 bases between. The length of the CDR3 is 16 residues. CDR1 and CDR2 from the germline V gene are MGHRA and YSYEKL. CDR3 residues: CASSQDTAGISYEQYF. The CDR3 DNA reads TGCGCCAGCAGCCAAGATACTGCAGGGATTTCCTACGAGCAGTACTTC.

The chain combines TRBV3-1 (or the pseudogene TRBV3-2) with TRBJ2-7, with D perhaps TRBD2 (6 bases). V was clipped by 4 bases and J by 2 bases, with 12 bases between them. CDR3 length equals 14 residues. Germline V CDR1 and CDR2: LGHDT, YNNKEL (reference sequence). The CDR3: CASSLQTSTYEQYF. For the CDR3, the DNA is TGTGCCAGCAGCCTTCAGACTAGTACCTACGAGCAGTACTTC.

This chain links TRBV13 with TRBJ1-6, with 8 bases aligning to TRBD1. J gave up 3 bases and V 6 bases, and 4 bases lay outside the gene matches. CDR1 PRHDT and CDR2 FYEKMQ come from the germline V gene (reference sequence). The CDR3 extends over 15 amino acids. The CDR3 reads CASRQGADYNSPLHF. The CDR3 DNA reads as TGTGCCAGCAGGCAGGGGGCCGACTATAATTCACCCCTCCACTTT.

The rearrangement joins TRBV12-5 to TRBJ2-1; a weak D match, TRBD2 (5 bases). The CDR3 runs 12 residues. V was pared by 5 bases and J by 9 bases, with 11 bases between. The V gene's germline CDR1 is LGHNT and CDR2 FRNRAP. Written as DNA, the CDR3 is TGTGCTAGTGGTCATGAGAGCGGTGAGCAGTTCTTC. The encoded protein is CASGHESGEQFF.

Concerning this clone: The junction departs from germline at one end; a sequencing error may be responsible. The genes are TRBV6-5 and TRBJ2-7; 9 nucleotides match TRBD1. This CDR3 has 13 residues. In germline, CDR1 is MNHEY, CDR2 SVGAGI. The CDR3 DNA reads as TGTGCCAGCAGTTACTACCCGGACAGGGGAATAGTGTTC. Translated: CASSYYPDRGIVF.

CDR3 sequence: CASSLTGLSYEQYF. CDR3 nucleotides: TGTGCCAGTAGCTTGACAGGGCTCTCCTACGAGCAGTACTTC. This chain links TRBV19 with TRBJ2-7; the match to TRBD1 covers 7 bases. Trimming at V came to 6 bases and at J to 0 bases, leaving 5 bases not matched to a gene. The CDR3 runs 14 residues. Germline CDR1 is LNHDA and CDR2 is SQIVND (reference sequence).

This clone was observed a single time. The chain links TRBV28 to TRBJ1-5; a possible D gene is TRBD1 (5 bases). This CDR3 spans 15 amino acids. Germline CDR1 reads MDHEN; CDR2 reads SYDVKM. Trimming removed 6 bases at V and 2 bases at J, with 14 bases between. Here the CDR3 reads CASSTSLRGNQPQHF. The CDR3, as DNA: TGTGCCAGCAGCACCTCCCTCAGGGGCAATCAGCCCCAGCATTTT.

The rearrangement joins TRBV7-2 to TRBJ2-2; 12 bases align to TRBD2. Germline CDR1 reads SGHTA; CDR2 reads FQGNSA. The CDR3 contains 18 residues. V shed 7 bases and J 0 bases; nucleotides not matched to a gene: 9. The CDR3 reads CASNYYGLAGSNTGELFF. Written as DNA, the CDR3 is TGTGCCAGCAACTACTATGGACTAGCGGGATCGAACACCGGGGAGCTGTTTTTT.

The chain carries TRBV27 and TRBJ1-1; D unresolved. Germline CDR1 reads MNHEY; CDR2 reads SMNVEV (reference sequence). Trimming cost V 0 bases and J 0 bases, with 8 bases left between them. The length of the CDR3 is 15 residues. Here the CDR3 reads CASSLSGGVNTEAFF. The CDR3 nucleotides read TGTGCCAGCAGTTTATCAGGCGGGGTGAACACTGAAGCTTTCTTT.

The chain carries TRBV6-6 and TRBJ1-1; 9 bases map to TRBD1. This CDR3 contains 13 residues. V shed 6 bases, J shed 5 bases, and the junction held 4 bases outside the gene matches. Germline V gene sequence: CDR1 MNHNY, CDR2 SVGAGI (reference sequence). The CDR3 protein is CASSFDRGTEAFF. The DNA of the CDR3 is TGTGCCAGCAGCTTCGACAGGGGGACTGAAGCTTTCTTT.

This chain links TRBV6-2 or TRBV6-3 with TRBJ2-7; D unresolved. Trimming shortened V by 4 bases and J by 3 bases, and 13 bases separated the two germline ends. Germline V CDR1 and CDR2: MNHEY, SVGEGT. The CDR3 extends over 14 amino acids. The DNA for the CDR3 is TGTGCCAGCAGTTCCGCCGTCGGTGGCTACGAGCAGTACTTC. As protein: CASSSAVGGYEQYF.

The rearrangement uses TRBV7-6 and TRBJ2-3, with 9 positions matching TRBD2. Germline CDR1 and CDR2: SGHVS and FNYEAQ. Trimming cost V 4 bases and J 0 bases; bases outside gene matches: 11. The CDR3 runs 18 residues. The CDR3 spells CASSYLILAGASTDTQYF. The CDR3 DNA reads as TGTGCCAGCAGCTACCTTATTTTAGCGGGAGCTAGCACAGATACGCAGTATTTT. Drawing the rest from reference TRBV7-6 and TRBJ2-3, the complete variable domain is GAGVSQSPRYKVTKRGQDVALRCDPISGHVSLYWYRQALGQGPEFLTYFNYEAQQDKSGLPNDRFSAERPEGSISTLTIQRTEQRDSAMYRCASSYLILAGASTDTQYFGPGTRLTVL.

J is TRBJ2-7 and V is TRBV9, with TRBD1 identical over 7 bases. J lost 6 bases, V lost 3 bases, and 12 bases had no gene match. The CDR3 is 15 residues long. Germline CDR1 is SGDLS and CDR2 is YYNGEE. CDR3 region: CASSDEQGMLSEQYF. CDR3 bases: TGTGCCAGCAGCGACGAACAGGGGATGTTGTCCGAGCAGTACTTC.

This chain links TRBV30 with TRBJ1-3; D remains ambiguous. This CDR3 spans 14 amino acids. CDR1 is GTSNPN and CDR2 is SVGIG in the germline V gene (reference sequence). V dropped 1 base and J dropped 2 bases, with 9 bases sitting between them. Here the CDR3 reads CAWSGLRTGNTIYF. The DNA for the CDR3 is TGTGCCTGGAGTGGCCTCAGGACTGGAAACACCATATATTTT.

The chain carries TRBV15 and TRBJ2-1; TRBD2 aligns across 8 bases. The CDR3 is made up of 17 amino acids. Trimming at V came to 5 bases and at J to 1 base, leaving 10 bases not matched to a gene. Germline V gives CDR1 LNHNV, CDR2 YYDKDF (reference sequence). This CDR3 is CATSRLLAVTSYNEQFF. CDR3 bases: TGTGCCACCAGCCGGTTACTAGCGGTGACATCCTACAATGAGCAGTTCTTC.

The V and J genes are TRBV2 and TRBJ2-1, with TRBD2 as a possible D gene (6 bases). Germline V gene data show CDR1 as SNHLY and CDR2 as FYNNEI. CDR3 length equals 11 residues. The V end was cut by 4 bases, the J end by 10 bases, with 8 bases between. The CDR3: CASSGLEEQFF. The CDR3 DNA is TGTGCCAGCAGTGGACTAGAGGAGCAGTTCTTC. Together with reference TRBV2 and TRBJ2-1, the CDR3 gives the full variable domain: EPEVTQTPSHQVTQMGQEVILRCVPISNHLYFYWYRQILGQKVEFLVSFYNNEISEKSEIFDDQFSVERPDGSNFTLKIRSTKLEDSAMYFCASSGLEEQFFGPGTRLTVL.

The rearrangement joins TRBV14 to TRBJ1-1; D possibly corresponds to TRBD1 (6 bases). V dropped 3 bases and J dropped 2 bases, with 13 bases sitting between them. This CDR3 is built from 15 residues. The germline V gene has CDR1 SGHDN and CDR2 FVKESK. The CDR3 DNA follows: TGTGCCAGCAGCCATGAGACAGGATTAAACACTGAAGCTTTCTTT. This codes for CASSHETGLNTEAFF.

The chain links TRBV13 to TRBJ2-3; TRBD1 matches at 9 bases. V was pared by 5 bases and J by 3 bases, with 12 bases of the junction left unmatched. CDR3 length equals 17 residues. Germline V gives CDR1 PRHDT, CDR2 FYEKMQ (reference sequence). CDR3 DNA sequence: TGTGCCAGCAGCGTACAGGGGGCGCAGGGGGGAACAGATACGCAGTATTTT. It codes for CASSVQGAQGGTDTQYF.

This chain's CDR3 is CAWSVGAGEVEQFF. The DNA for the CDR3 is TGTGCCTGGAGTGTTGGAGCGGGAGAGGTTGAGCAGTTCTTC. The chain joins TRBV30 to TRBJ2-1; 8 bases align to TRBD2. CDR1 is GTSNPN, CDR2 SVGIG, per germline (reference sequence). The CDR3 sequence is 14 residues long. The ends lost 0 bases at V and 9 bases at J; junction bases unmatched: 7.

V usage is TRBV10-3 and J usage is TRBJ2-1; the match to TRBD2 covers 10 bases. The CDR3 totals 15 residues. After removal of 8 bases from V and 9 bases from J, the junction contained 13 bases not matched to a gene. From germline, CDR1 is ENHRY and CDR2 SYGVKD. The CDR3 spells CAIGEREGRFSEQFF. The CDR3 coding sequence is TGTGCCATCGGGGAGCGGGAGGGCCGATTTAGTGAGCAGTTCTTC.

The chain uses TRBV7-9 and TRBJ2-2; 9 bases are a match to TRBD2. The CDR3 is made up of 15 amino acids. Germline V gives CDR1 SEHNR, CDR2 FQNEAQ (reference sequence). The V and J ends lost 7 bases and 5 bases, in that order; junction bases with no gene match: 8. The CDR3 sequence is CASTVAGVGTGELFF. Written as DNA, the CDR3 is TGTGCCAGCACCGTAGCGGGAGTAGGAACCGGGGAGCTGTTTTTT.

The chain carries TRBV9 and TRBJ2-3; 10 bases are a match to TRBD2. The length of the CDR3 is 16 residues. Germline V gene data show CDR1 as SGDLS and CDR2 as YYNGEE. Trimming cost V 4 bases and J 2 bases; bases outside gene matches: 7. CDR3 protein: CASSPRTSGSTDTQYF. As DNA, the CDR3 is TGTGCCAGCAGCCCCCGGACTAGCGGATCCACAGATACGCAGTATTTT.

The rearrangement links TRBV7-9 to TRBJ2-5; 11 bases are a match to TRBD2. The CDR3 is 13 residues long. V lost 5 bases and J lost 10; bases outside the gene matches: 6. CDR1 is SEHNR, CDR2 FQNEAQ, per germline (reference sequence). The CDR3, as DNA: TGTGCCAGCAGCACCACTACTAGCGGGGGCCAGTACTTC. It specifies CASSTTTSGGQYF.